This T cell receptor beta chain comes out of a study of T-cell memory formation after mild COVID-19. The study's findings and limits: The second-wave clones peaking on day 37 were not confirmed as SARS-CoV-2-specific.

Points on this clonotype: What it binds is unknown.

TCRdb ran MiXCR on the 5' RACE reads and lists one entry per CDR3 protein. The sample lists a few hundred thousand distinct CDR3 sequences, about a fifth occurring once. Per germline, CDR1 SGHTA and CDR2 FQGTGA. V was shortened by 3 bases and J by 7 bases, with 13 bases between the two germline ends. The CDR3 spans 14 residues. The chain uses TRBV7-3 and TRBJ2-1, with a possible D match to TRBD1 (6 bases). The receptor was derived from an adult woman who had mild COVID-19 (a few samples of this study predate the infection). Cell type and time point are not known. Material: PBMCs or a T cell subset sorted from them (not recorded which). The chain's CDR3 is CASSLSSQGNEQFF. CDR3 in DNA: TGTGCCAGCAGCTTGAGTTCACAGGGTAATGAGCAGTTCTTC.